Shown below are 17 T cell receptor beta chains from a single sample sequenced in a study of cytomegalovirus exposure and HLA in healthy donors. A multiplex PCR was run with 60 Vbeta primers and 13 Jbeta primers. Sequencing was performed with immunoSEQ multiplex PCR; in TCRdb, only in-frame clones are kept and a portion is missing. The repertoire holds 100,000 to 150,000 clones, approximately 80% seen once, with about a tenth in the top ten. Sequenced input: PBMCs. These receptors came from a man aged 25-40 years in good health and CMV-seropositive.

The rearrangement joins TRBV5-1 to TRBJ2-5; TRBD2 matches 8 bases. The CDR3 length is 14 residues. V shed 4 bases and J 5 bases; nucleotides not matched to a gene: 7. Looked up from germline, CDR1 is SGHRS and CDR2 is YFSETQ. The CDR3 spells CASSLPAGGETQYF. DNA for the CDR3: TGCGCCAGCAGCCTCCCCGCGGGGGGTGAGACCCAGTACTTC.

The CDR3 sequence is CASSQGLSRLAPGANVLTF. CDR3 sequence (DNA): TGTGCCAGCAGCCAAGGTTTGTCGAGACTAGCTCCTGGGGCCAACGTCCTGACTTTC. V gene TRBV4-2 combines with J gene TRBJ2-6; 7 bases are shared with TRBD2. Losses at the gene ends were 1 base for V and 2 bases for J; bases not matched to a gene: 11. The CDR3 runs to 19 residues. CDR1 is LGHNA, CDR2 YNFKEQ, per germline.

V is TRBV19 and J is TRBJ2-2, with 7 nucleotides matching TRBD2. From germline, CDR1 is LNHDA and CDR2 SQIVND (reference sequence). The J segment lost 7 bases and the V segment lost 4 bases, leaving 15 bases of the junction unmatched. The CDR3 totals 17 residues. CDR3: CASSKRPNGLGVGELFF. In nucleotides, the CDR3 is TGTGCCAGTAGTAAACGCCCCAATGGACTAGGGGTCGGGGAGCTGTTTTTT.

This chain uses TRBV27 with TRBJ1-1; 8 bases are shared with TRBD1. The J segment lost 1 base and the V segment lost 5 bases, leaving 3 bases of the junction unmatched. The CDR3 extends over 14 amino acids. Per germline, CDR1 MNHEY and CDR2 SMNVEV (reference sequence). The CDR3 loop reads CASSPDRGNTEAFF. The CDR3 DNA follows: TGTGCCAGCAGTCCCGACAGGGGGAACACTGAAGCTTTCTTT.

The J gene is TRBJ2-6, the V gene TRBV18; TRBD1 agrees at 7 bases. V was pared by 3 bases and J by 1 base, with 6 bases of the junction left unmatched. CDR3 length: 17 amino acids. Germline V gene lookup returns CDR1 KGHSH and CDR2 LQKENI. The CDR3 coding sequence is TGTGCCAGCTCACCCTTAATACAGGGGTCTGGGGCCAACGTCCTGACTTTC. Amino acid sequence: CASSPLIQGSGANVLTF.

The chain couples TRBV30 to TRBJ2-7; 8 bases match TRBD1. This CDR3 spans 12 amino acids. J gave up 7 bases and V 6 bases, and 8 bases lay outside the gene matches. The germline CDR1 and CDR2 sequences are GTSNPN and SVGIG (reference sequence). CDR3 nucleotides: TGTGCCTGTGGGACAGGCGGCCGAGAGCAGTACTTC. It translates to CACGTGGREQYF.

The gene calls are TRBV28 and TRBJ2-2; D perhaps matches TRBD1 (5 bases). Germline CDR1 and CDR2: MDHEN and SYDVKM. The CDR3 runs to 16 residues. The V end was cut by 2 bases, the J end by 2 bases, with 12 bases between. CDR3 amino acids: CASSLARELNTGELFF. The CDR3 bases are TGTGCCAGCAGTTTAGCCAGGGAACTAAACACCGGGGAGCTGTTTTTT.

The sample holds one count of this clone. The chain recombines TRBV18 with TRBJ2-3; 13 bases are shared with TRBD2. The CDR3 covers 16 residues. The ends lost 3 bases at V and 2 bases at J; junction bases unmatched: 2. The germline V gene encodes CDR1 KGHSH and CDR2 LQKENI. DNA of the CDR3: TGTGCCAGCTCACCCGGGACTAGCGGGATCACAGATACGCAGTATTTT. Protein sequence: CASSPGTSGITDTQYF.

The gene calls are TRBV7-2 and TRBJ2-7; D is unclear. Trimming stripped 4 bases from V and 3 bases from J, with 4 bases between. Germline V lookup: CDR1 SGHTA, CDR2 FQGNSA. This CDR3 contains 11 residues. CDR3 DNA: TGTGCCAGCAGCTCACTCTACGAGCAGTACTTC. Protein sequence: CASSSLYEQYF.

This clone has more than one count but fewer than ten. This chain connects TRBV25-1 to TRBJ2-3; D is possibly TRBD1 (6 bases). With 5 bases removed from V and 8 bases from J, the gap between germline ends came to 8 bases. The CDR3 contains 11 residues. Germline V CDR1 and CDR2: MGHDK, SYGVNS. DNA of the CDR3: TGTGCCAGCAGTCTAGGGGGTACGCAGTATTTT. Amino acid sequence: CASSLGGTQYF.

The chain couples TRBV5-4 to TRBJ1-3, with TRBD1 matching 7 bases. This CDR3 comprises 14 residues. With V trimmed by 1 base and J by 4 bases, 2 bases remained unmatched. Per germline, CDR1 SGHNT and CDR2 YYREEE (reference sequence). CDR3 nucleotides: TGTGCCAGCAGCTTGCCAGGGGGGGGAAACACCATATATTTT. Translation: CASSLPGGGNTIYF.

The rearrangement uses TRBV20-1 and TRBJ1-1, with a possible D match to TRBD1 (6 bases). Between the trimmed V and J ends, which lost 5 bases and 8 bases, there was a span of 9 bases. CDR3 length: 10 residues. The germline CDR1 and CDR2 sequences are DFQATT and SNEGSKA (reference sequence). As DNA, the CDR3 is TGCAGTGCTTCCGACAGGGAAGCTTTCTTT. Protein: CSASDREAFF.

This clone has just a few counts. The chain recombines TRBV2 with TRBJ2-7; D remains ambiguous. Germline-derived CDR1 and CDR2 are SNHLY and FYNNEI. Trimming stripped 2 bases from V and 1 base from J, with 3 bases between. The CDR3 sequence is 12 residues long. The CDR3 loop is CASSEQSYEQYF. CDR3 bases: TGTGCCAGCAGTGAACAGTCCTACGAGCAGTACTTC.

There are a few counts of this clone. The rearrangement links TRBV7-9 to TRBJ1-3, with TRBD1 identical over 7 bases. Germline assignment: CDR1 SEHNR and CDR2 FQNEAQ (reference sequence). After removal of 0 bases from V and 2 bases from J, the junction contained 7 bases not matched to a gene. The CDR3 has 17 residues. The CDR3 loop reads CASSLATGKLTGNTIYF. The CDR3 coding sequence is TGTGCCAGCAGCTTAGCGACAGGGAAGTTGACTGGAAACACCATATATTTT.

This rearrangement joins TRBV18 to TRBJ2-5; 12 bases fit TRBD2. The CDR3 is 17 amino acids. The germline V gene encodes CDR1 KGHSH and CDR2 LQKENI. Unmatched junction bases numbered 11, after V lost 4 bases and J lost 5 bases. The DNA for the CDR3 is TGTGCCAGCTCACTTGGACTAGCGGGGTCTCCCGGCGAGACCCAGTACTTC. Amino acid sequence: CASSLGLAGSPGETQYF. Using reference TRBV18 and TRBJ2-5 for the parts outside the CDR3, the full variable domain is NAGVMQNPRHLVRRRGQEARLRCSPMKGHSHVYWYRQLPEEGLKFMVYLQKENIIDESGMPKERFSAEFPKEGPSILRIQQVVRGDSAAYFCASSLGLAGSPGETQYFGPGTRLLVL.

The rearrangement uses TRBV7-2 and TRBJ2-7; D gene uncertain. The CDR3 contains 13 residues. Germline-derived CDR1 and CDR2 are SGHTA and FQGNSA. V lost 2 bases, J lost 3 bases, and 8 bases lay in between. Here the CDR3 DNA reads TGTGCCAGCAGCTTAAACGGGTACTACGAGCAGTACTTC. Translation gives CASSLNGYYEQYF.

The J gene is TRBJ1-2, the V gene TRBV10-3, with TRBD1 identical over 8 bases. The CDR3 runs to 15 residues. The germline V gene encodes CDR1 ENHRY and CDR2 SYGVKD. The V gene end was trimmed by 6 bases and the J gene end by 0 bases; junction bases not matched to a gene: 6. CDR3 bases: TGTGCCATCAGCCCTCGGACAGGGTCTAACTATGGCTACACCTTC. Amino acids: CAISPRTGSNYGYTF.